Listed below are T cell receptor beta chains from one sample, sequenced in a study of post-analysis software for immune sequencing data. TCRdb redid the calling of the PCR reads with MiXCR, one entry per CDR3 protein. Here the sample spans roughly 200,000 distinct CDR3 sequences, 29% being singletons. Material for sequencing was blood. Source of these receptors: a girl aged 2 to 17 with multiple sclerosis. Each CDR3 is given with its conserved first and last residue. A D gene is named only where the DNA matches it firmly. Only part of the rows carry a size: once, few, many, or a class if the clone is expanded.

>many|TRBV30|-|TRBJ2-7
CAWINPPEQYF
TGTGCCTGGATAAATCCCCCCGAGCAGTACTTC
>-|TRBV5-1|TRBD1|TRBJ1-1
CASSTDRGWTTEAFF
TGCGCCAGCAGCACGGACAGGGGTTGGACCACTGAAGCTTTCTTT
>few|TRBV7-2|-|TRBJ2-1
CASSSFPGSSYNEQFF
TGTGCCAGCAGCTCATTCCCAGGGAGCTCCTACAATGAGCAGTTCTTC
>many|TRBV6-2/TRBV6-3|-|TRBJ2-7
CASSYVAGQQYF
TGTGCCAGCAGTTACGTCGCCGGACAACAGTACTTC
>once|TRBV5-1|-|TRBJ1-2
CASSPGGVGSYGYTF
TGCGCCAGCAGCCCGGGAGGTGTCGGCAGCTATGGCTACACCTTC
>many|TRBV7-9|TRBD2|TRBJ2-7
CASSPRRGGRSEEQYF
TGTGCCAGCAGCCCCCGGCGGGGAGGGAGATCTGAGGAGCAGTACTTC
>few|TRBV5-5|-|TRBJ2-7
CASSRVLSGSNTYEQYF
TGTGCCAGCAGCCGGGTGTTATCGGGGAGTAACACCTACGAGCAGTACTTC
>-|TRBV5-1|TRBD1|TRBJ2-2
CASSNNRGSTGELFF
TGCGCCAGCAGCAACAACAGGGGGAGTACCGGGGAGCTGTTTTTT
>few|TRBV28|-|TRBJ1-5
CASSHDQPQHF
TGTGCCAGCAGTCACGATCAGCCCCAGCATTTT
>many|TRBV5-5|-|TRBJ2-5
CASSFDDLGKTQYF
TGTGCCAGCAGCTTCGATGATTTGGGAAAGACCCAGTACTTC
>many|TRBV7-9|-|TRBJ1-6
CASSLGESPLHF
TGTGCCAGCAGCTTGGGGGAATCACCCCTCCACTTT
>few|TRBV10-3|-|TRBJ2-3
CAISEEPRESDTQYF
TGTGCCATCAGTGAGGAACCCAGGGAATCAGATACGCAGTATTTT
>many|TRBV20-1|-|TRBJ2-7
CSAPDTGPRISEQYF
TGCAGTGCCCCCGATACCGGGCCCCGAATAAGCGAGCAGTACTTC
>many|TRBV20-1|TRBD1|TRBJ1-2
CSARVRQGWLVYGYTF
TGCAGTGCTAGAGTGAGACAGGGTTGGCTCGTCTATGGCTACACCTTC
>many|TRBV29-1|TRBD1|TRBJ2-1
CSVDDRVNNEQFF
TGCAGCGTTGATGACAGGGTGAACAATGAGCAGTTCTTC
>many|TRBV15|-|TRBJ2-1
CATSRDWRLASSYNEQFF
TGTGCCACCAGCAGAGATTGGAGACTGGCAAGCTCCTACAATGAGCAGTTCTTC
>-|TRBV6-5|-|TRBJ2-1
CASRLGLHNEQFF
TGTGCCAGCCGACTAGGGTTGCACAATGAGCAGTTCTTC
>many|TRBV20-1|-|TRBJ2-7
CSARDGATGSYEQYF
TGCAGTGCTAGAGATGGGGCAACAGGATCCTACGAGCAGTACTTC
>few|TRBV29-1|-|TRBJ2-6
CSVEGGSSGANVLTF
TGCAGCGTTGAAGGTGGGAGCTCTGGGGCCAACGTCCTGACTTTC
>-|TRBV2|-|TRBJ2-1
CASSVTGNSHNEQFF
TGTGCCAGCAGTGTCACAGGGAACTCCCACAATGAGCAGTTCTTC